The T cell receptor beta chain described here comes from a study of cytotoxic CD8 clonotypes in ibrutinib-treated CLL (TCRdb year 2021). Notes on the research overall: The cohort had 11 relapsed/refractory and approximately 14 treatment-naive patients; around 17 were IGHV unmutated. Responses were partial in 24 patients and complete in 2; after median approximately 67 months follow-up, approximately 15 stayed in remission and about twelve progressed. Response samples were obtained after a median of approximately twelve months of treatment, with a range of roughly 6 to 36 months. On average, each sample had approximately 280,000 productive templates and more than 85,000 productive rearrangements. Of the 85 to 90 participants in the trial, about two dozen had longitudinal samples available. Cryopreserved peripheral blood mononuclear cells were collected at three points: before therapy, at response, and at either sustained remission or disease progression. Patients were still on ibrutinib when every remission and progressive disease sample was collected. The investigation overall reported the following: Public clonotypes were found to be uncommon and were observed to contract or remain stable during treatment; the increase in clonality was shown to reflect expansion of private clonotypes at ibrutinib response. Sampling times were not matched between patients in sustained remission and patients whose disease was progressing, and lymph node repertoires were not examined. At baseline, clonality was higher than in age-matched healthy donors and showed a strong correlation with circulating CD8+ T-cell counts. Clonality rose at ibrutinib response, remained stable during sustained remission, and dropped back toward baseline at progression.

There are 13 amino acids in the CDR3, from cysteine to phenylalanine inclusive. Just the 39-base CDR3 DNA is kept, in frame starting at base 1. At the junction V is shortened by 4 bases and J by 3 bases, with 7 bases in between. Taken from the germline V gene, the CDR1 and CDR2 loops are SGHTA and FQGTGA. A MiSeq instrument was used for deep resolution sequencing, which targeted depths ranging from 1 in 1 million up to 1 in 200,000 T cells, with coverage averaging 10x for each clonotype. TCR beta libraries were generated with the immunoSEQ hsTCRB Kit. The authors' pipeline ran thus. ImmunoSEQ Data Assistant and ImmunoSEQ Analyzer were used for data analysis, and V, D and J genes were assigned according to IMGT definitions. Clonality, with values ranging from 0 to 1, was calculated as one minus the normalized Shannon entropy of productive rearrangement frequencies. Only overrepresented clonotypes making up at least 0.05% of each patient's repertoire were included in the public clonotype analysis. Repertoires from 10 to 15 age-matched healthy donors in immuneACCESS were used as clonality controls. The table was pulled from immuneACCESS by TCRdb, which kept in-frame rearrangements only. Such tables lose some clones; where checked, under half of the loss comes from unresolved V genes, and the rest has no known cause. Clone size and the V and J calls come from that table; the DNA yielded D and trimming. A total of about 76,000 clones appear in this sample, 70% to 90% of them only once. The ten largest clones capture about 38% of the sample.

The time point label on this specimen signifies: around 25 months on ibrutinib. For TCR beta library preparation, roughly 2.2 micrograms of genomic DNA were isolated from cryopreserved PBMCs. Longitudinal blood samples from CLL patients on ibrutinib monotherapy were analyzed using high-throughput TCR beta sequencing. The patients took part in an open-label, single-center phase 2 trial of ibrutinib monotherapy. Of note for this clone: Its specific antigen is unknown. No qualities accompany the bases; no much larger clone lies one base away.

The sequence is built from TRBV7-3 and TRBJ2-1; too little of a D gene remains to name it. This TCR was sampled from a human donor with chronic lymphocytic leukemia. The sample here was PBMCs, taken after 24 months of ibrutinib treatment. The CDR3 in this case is CASSSTFYNEQFF. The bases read TGTGCCAGCAGCTCGACTTTCTACAATGAGCAGTTCTTC.